Detailed here is one T cell receptor beta chain. Per the study methods: Estimation of nucleated cell counts was performed using reference gene primer amplification. TCRdb's copy holds only in-frame clones and misses some; the assay was immunoSEQ multiplex PCR. From that table come the V and J calls and clone size; the DNA was used to work out D and trimming. This table has 250,000 or so clones, 85% to 90% appearing once. This entry comes from a study of blood T cell repertoires in COVID-19. Study-level information: COVID-19 samples, acute and convalescent, were from the United States, Italy and Spain. T cells, B-cell-depleted T cells, or PBMCs supplied cDNA or gDNA.

Sequencing was performed on peripheral blood. This sequence was found in a woman between 40 and 50 years old who had recovered from COVID-19.

The CDR3 protein is CATSDRKGYTDTQYF. CDR3 DNA: TGTGCCACCAGTGATCGAAAGGGGTACACAGATACGCAGTATTTT. The V call is TRBV24-1, the J call TRBJ2-3; a possible D gene is TRBD1 (5 bases). Trimming stripped 3 bases from V and 2 bases from J, with 11 bases between. Germline V gives CDR1 KGHDR, CDR2 SFDVKD. The CDR3 covers 15 residues.